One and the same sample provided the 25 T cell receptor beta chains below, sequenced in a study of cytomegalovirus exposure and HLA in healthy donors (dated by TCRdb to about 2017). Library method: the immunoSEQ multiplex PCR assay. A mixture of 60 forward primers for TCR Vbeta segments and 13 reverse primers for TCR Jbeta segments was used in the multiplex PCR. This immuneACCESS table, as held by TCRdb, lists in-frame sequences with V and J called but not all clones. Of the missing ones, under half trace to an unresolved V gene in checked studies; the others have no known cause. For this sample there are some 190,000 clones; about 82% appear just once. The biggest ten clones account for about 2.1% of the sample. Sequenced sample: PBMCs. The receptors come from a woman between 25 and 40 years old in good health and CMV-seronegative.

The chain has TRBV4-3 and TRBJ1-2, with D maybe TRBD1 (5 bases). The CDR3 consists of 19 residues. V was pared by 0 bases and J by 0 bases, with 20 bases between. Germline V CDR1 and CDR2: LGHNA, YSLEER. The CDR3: CASSQDGADFLNTNYGYTF. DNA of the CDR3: TGCGCCAGCAGCCAAGATGGGGCCGACTTCTTAAATACTAACTATGGCTACACCTTC.

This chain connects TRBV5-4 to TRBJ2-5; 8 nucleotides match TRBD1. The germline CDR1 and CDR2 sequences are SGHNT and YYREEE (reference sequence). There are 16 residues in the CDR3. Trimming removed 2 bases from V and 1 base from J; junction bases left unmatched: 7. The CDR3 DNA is TGTGCCAGCAGCTTATCTGTAGGACAGGGCCAAGAGACCCAGTACTTC. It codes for CASSLSVGQGQETQYF.

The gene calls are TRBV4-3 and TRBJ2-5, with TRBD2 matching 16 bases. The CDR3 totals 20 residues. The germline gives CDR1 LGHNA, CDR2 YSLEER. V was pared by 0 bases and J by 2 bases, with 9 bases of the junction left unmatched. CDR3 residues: CASSQDLGLAGGQDQETQYF. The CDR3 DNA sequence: TGCGCCAGCAGCCAAGATTTGGGACTAGCGGGGGGGCAAGATCAAGAGACCCAGTACTTC.

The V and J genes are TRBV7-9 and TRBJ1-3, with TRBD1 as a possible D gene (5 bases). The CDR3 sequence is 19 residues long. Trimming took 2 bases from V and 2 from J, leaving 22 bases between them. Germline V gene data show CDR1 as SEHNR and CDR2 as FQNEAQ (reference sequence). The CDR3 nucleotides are TGTGCCAGCAGCTTACTATCCGGGCCTCAGGGAGGTCCTGGAAACACCATATATTTT. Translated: CASSLLSGPQGGPGNTIYF.

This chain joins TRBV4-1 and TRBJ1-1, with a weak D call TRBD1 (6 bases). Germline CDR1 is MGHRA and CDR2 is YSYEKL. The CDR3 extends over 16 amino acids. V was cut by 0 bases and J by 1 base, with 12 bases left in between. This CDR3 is CASSQEQGQSNTEAFF. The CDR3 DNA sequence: TGCGCCAGCAGCCAAGAGCAAGGACAGTCGAACACTGAAGCTTTCTTT.

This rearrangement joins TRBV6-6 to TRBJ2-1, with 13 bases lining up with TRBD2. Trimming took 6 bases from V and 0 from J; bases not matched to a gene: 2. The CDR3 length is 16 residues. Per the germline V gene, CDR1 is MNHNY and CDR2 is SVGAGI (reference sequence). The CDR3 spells CASRGLAGSSYNEQFF. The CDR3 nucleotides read TGTGCCAGCAGGGGACTAGCGGGAAGCTCCTACAATGAGCAGTTCTTC.

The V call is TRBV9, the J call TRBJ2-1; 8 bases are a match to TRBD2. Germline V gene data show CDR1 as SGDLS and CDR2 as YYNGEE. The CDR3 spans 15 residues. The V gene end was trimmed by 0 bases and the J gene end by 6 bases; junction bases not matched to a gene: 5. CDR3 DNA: TGTGCCAGCAGCGTAGGCGGGGGGCGAGGCAATGAGCAGTTCTTC. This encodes CASSVGGGRGNEQFF. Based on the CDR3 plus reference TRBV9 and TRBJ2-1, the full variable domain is DSGVTQTPKHLITATGQRVTLRCSPRSGDLSVYWYQQSLDQGLQFLIQYYNGEERAKGNILERFSAQQFPDLHSELNLSSLELGDSALYFCASSVGGGRGNEQFFGPGTRLTVL.

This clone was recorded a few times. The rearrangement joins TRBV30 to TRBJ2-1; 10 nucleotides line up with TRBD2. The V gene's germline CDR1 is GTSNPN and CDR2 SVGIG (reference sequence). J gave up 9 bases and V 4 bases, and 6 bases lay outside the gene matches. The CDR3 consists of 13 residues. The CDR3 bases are TGTGCCTGGAAAGCGGGGGGGCGAAGTGAGCAGTTCTTC. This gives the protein CAWKAGGRSEQFF.

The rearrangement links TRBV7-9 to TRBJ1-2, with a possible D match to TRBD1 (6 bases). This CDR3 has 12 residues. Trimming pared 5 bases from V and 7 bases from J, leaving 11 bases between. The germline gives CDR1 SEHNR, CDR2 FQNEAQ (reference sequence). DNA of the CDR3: TGTGCCAGCAGCCTACAGGGCTCTGGCTACACCTTC. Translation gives CASSLQGSGYTF.

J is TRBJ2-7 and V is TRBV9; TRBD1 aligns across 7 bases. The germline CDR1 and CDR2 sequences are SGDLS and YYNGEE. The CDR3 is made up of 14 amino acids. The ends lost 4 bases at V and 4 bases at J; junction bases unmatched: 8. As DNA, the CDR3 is TGTGCCAGCAGCACCGGACAGGTGGGATACGAGCAGTACTTC. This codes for CASSTGQVGYEQYF.

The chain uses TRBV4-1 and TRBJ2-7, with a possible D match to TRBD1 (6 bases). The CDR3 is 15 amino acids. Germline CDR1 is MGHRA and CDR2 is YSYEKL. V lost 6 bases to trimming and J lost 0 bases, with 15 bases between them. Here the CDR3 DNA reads TGCGCCAGCAGTCATAGGGACATTAACTCCTACGAGCAGTACTTC. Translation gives CASSHRDINSYEQYF.

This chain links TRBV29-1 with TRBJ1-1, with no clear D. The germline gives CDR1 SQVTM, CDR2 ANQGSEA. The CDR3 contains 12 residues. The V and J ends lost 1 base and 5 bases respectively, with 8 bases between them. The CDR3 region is CSVEVAPTEAFF. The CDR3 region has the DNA TGCAGCGTTGAAGTAGCCCCGACTGAAGCTTTCTTT.

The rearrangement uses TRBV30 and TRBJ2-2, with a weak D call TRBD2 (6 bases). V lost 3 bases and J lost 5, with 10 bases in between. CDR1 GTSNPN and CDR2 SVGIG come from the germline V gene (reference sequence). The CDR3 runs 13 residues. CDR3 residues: CAWSSGLTGELFF. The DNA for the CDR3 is TGTGCCTGGAGCAGCGGGTTAACCGGGGAGCTGTTTTTT.

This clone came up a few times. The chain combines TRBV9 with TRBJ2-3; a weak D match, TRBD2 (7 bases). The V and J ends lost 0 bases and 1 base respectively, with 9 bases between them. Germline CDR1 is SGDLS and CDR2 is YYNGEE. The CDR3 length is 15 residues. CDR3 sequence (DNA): TGTGCCAGCAGCGTAGCGGGGGGCCGCACAGATACGCAGTATTTT. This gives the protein CASSVAGGRTDTQYF.

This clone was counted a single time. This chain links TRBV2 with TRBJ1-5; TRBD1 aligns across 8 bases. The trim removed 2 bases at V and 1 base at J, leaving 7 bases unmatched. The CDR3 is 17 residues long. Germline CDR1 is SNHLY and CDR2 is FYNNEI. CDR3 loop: CASSERAGGPSNQPQHF. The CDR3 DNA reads TGTGCCAGCAGTGAAAGGGCAGGGGGCCCGAGCAATCAGCCCCAGCATTTT.

CDR3 sequence (DNA): TGTGCCAGCAGCTATATGGTGGGACAGGGAGCCGAGCAGTACTTC. This sequence encodes CASSYMVGQGAEQYF. This sequence joins TRBV7-9 and TRBJ2-7; TRBD1 aligns across 9 bases. Germline-derived CDR1 and CDR2 are SEHNR and FQNEAQ (reference sequence). The CDR3 loop spans 15 amino acids. V dropped 4 bases and J dropped 6; count of bases not matched to a gene: 10. The whole variable domain, filled in from reference TRBV7-9 and TRBJ2-7, reads DTGVSQNPRHKITKRGQNVTFRCDPISEHNRLYWYRQTLGQGPEFLTYFQNEAQLEKSRLLSDRFSAERPKGSFSTLEIQRTEQGDSAMYLCASSYMVGQGAEQYFGPGTRLTVT.

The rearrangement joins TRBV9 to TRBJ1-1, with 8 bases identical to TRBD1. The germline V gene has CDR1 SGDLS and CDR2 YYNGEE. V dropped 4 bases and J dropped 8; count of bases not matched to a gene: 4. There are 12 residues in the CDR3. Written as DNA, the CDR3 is TGTGCCAGCAGCCCCGGACAGGGAGAAGCTTTCTTT. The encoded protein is CASSPGQGEAFF.

The DNA of the CDR3 is TGTGCCTGGAGTGCTTCACCCGGAGCTAACTATGGCTACACCTTC. Its protein is CAWSASPGANYGYTF. The V gene is TRBV30, the J gene TRBJ1-2; no clear D. Germline V gene lookup returns CDR1 GTSNPN and CDR2 SVGIG (reference sequence). Trimming left V 1 base short and J 0 bases short, with 12 bases between. The CDR3 contains 15 residues.

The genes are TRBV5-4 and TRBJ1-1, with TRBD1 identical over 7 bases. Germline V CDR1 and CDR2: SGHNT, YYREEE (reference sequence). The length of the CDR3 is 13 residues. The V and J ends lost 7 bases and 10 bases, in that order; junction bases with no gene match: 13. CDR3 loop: CASETGDSQIAFF. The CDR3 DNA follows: TGTGCCAGCGAGACCGGGGACAGTCAAATAGCTTTCTTT.

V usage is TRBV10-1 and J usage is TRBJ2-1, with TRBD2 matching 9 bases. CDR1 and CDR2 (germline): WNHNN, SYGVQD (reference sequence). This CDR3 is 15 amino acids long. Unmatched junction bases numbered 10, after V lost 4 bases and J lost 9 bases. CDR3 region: CASSARRGGPGEQFF. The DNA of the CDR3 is TGCGCCAGCAGTGCTCGGCGGGGGGGCCCGGGTGAGCAGTTCTTC.

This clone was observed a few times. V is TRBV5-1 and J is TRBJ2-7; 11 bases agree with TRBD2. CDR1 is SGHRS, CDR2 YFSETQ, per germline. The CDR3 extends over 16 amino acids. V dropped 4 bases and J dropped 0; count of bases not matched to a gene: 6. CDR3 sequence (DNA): TGCGCCAGCAGCCCCTTTGGACTAGCGGGCTCCTACGAGCAGTACTTC. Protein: CASSPFGLAGSYEQYF.

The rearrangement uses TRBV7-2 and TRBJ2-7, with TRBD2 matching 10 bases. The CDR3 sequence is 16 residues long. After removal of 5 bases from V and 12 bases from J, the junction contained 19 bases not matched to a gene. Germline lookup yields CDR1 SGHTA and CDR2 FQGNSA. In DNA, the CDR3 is TGTGCCAGCAGCGAAAAGGTAGCGGGGGGCGGAAAGGTACGGTACTTC. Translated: CASSEKVAGGGKVRYF.

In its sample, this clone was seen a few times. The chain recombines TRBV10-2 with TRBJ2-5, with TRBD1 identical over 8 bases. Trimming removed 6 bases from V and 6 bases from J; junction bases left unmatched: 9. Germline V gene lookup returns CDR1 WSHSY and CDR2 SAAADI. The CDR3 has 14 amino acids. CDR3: CASSTHPGGKTQYF. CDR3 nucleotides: TGCGCCAGCAGCACCCACCCAGGGGGCAAGACCCAGTACTTC.

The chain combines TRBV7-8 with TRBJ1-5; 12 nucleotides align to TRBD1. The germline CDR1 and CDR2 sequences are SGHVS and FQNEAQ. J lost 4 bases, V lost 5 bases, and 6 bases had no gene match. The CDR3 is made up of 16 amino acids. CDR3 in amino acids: CASSAPGQGANQPQHF. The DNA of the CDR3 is TGTGCCAGCAGCGCTCCGGGACAGGGGGCAAATCAGCCCCAGCATTTT.

The CDR3, as DNA: TGTGCCAGCAGCCGCCCACGCAGGGTTGGTAATGAAAAACTGTTTTTT. This gives the protein CASSRPRRVGNEKLFF. This sequence joins TRBV27 and TRBJ1-4; possible D gene TRBD1, 5 bases. V lost 6 bases, J lost 4 bases, and 18 bases lay in between. The CDR3 contains 16 residues. CDR1 and CDR2 from the germline V gene are MNHEY and SMNVEV (reference sequence).